What follows is one T cell receptor (beta chain) and its context. Antigen specificity is unknown. The data belong to a study of T cells after yellow fever vaccination. At the level of the study: With SMART-Seq v4 Ultra Low Input, the fractions containing low cell numbers were prepared. Study conclusions and caveats: In FACS-sorted repertoires, abundant clonotypes from the bulk population could appear as contaminants. Among primary-vaccination clones, most reappeared after the booster, at about 95% for CD4 and around 91% for CD8.

Generation of TCR cDNA used 5'RACE template switching (which added a universal primer site and UMIs). MiXCR, applied by TCRdb to the 5' RACE reads, yields one record per CDR3 protein. The data contain 450,000 to 550,000 distinct CDR3 sequences, 20% to 25% of them singletons. The CDR3 spans 16 residues. Per the germline V gene, CDR1 is SGHAT and CDR2 is FQNNGV. Trimming removed 4 bases at V and 4 bases at J, with 19 bases between. This specimen consisted of PBMCs, obtained about 21 days after the first yellow fever vaccination. The receptor's source is a man aged 18 to 35 who received the YFV17D yellow fever vaccine. The rearrangement uses TRBV11-2 and TRBJ1-2, with D perhaps TRBD1 (5 bases). This CDR3 is CASSSTSTASGYGYTF. The DNA of the CDR3 is TGTGCCAGCAGCTCCACCTCGACAGCCTCTGGCTATGGCTACACCTTC.